This is a list of T cell receptor beta chains from one sample in a study of blood T cell repertoires in COVID-19. Measured with immunoSEQ multiplex PCR; TCRdb has only the in-frame clones, and not every one. The top ten hold over 7.5% of the sample, which has roughly 34,000 clones, almost 85% seen once. Sequencing used peripheral blood. These receptors were collected from an elderly man with active COVID-19. Both conserved end residues are part of each CDR3. D genes are given only for firm matches. Clone size, where shown, is once, few, many, or a class for clones that have expanded.

size,V,J,D,CDR3,DNA
once,TRBV15,TRBJ2-3,TRBD2,CAAGQVHTDTQYF,TGTGCAGCGGGGCAGGTCCACACAGATACGCAGTATTTT
few,TRBV9,TRBJ2-7,TRBD1,CASSVEGASYEQYF,TGTGCCAGCAGCGTAGAGGGGGCCTCCTACGAGCAGTACTTC
NA,TRBV7-3,TRBJ2-5,NA,CASSLSGGGTQYF,TGTGCCAGCAGCTTATCAGGGGGAGGGACCCAGTACTTC
NA,TRBV6-5,TRBJ2-7,TRBD1,CASQTGATRDEQYF,TGTGCCAGCCAGACAGGGGCTACCCGCGACGAGCAGTACTTC
NA,TRBV2,TRBJ2-6,NA,CASSGHFSSGANVLTF,TGTGCCAGCAGTGGCCATTTTAGCTCTGGGGCCAACGTCCTGACTTTC
once,TRBV7-9,TRBJ2-3,TRBD2,CASSQAGGNTDTQYF,TGTGCCAGCAGCCAAGCGGGGGGAAACACAGATACGCAGTATTTT
NA,TRBV7-9,TRBJ2-1,NA,CASSFSYRDEQFF,TGTGCCAGCAGCTTTAGTTATAGAGATGAGCAGTTCTTC
NA,TRBV2,TRBJ2-7,TRBD1,CASSKPLDRLPGEQYF,TGTGCCAGCAGCAAGCCCCTGGACAGGCTTCCGGGGGAGCAGTACTTC
NA,TRBV30,TRBJ2-2,NA,CAWSATGTGELFF,TGTGCCTGGAGTGCAACCGGCACCGGGGAGCTGTTTTTT
NA,TRBV11-3,TRBJ1-6,NA,CASSLGWGLLGSPLHF,TGTGCCAGCAGCTTAGGGTGGGGGCTATTAGGTTCACCCCTCCACTTT
NA,TRBV3-1/TRBV3-2,TRBJ1-6,NA,CASSQEDRGSPLHF,TGTGCCAGCAGCCAAGAAGATAGGGGTTCACCCCTCCACTTT
NA,TRBV5-1,TRBJ2-3,NA,CASSFMSDTQYF,TGCGCCAGCAGCTTTATGTCGGATACGCAGTATTTT
NA,TRBV11-2,TRBJ2-7,NA,CASSLSSQGAVEYF,TGTGCCAGCAGCTTAAGCTCACAGGGCGCGGTAGAGTACTTC
NA,TRBV7-9,TRBJ2-5,TRBD1,CASSVRAGGQETQYF,TGTGCCAGCAGCGTCAGGGCAGGGGGACAGGAGACCCAGTACTTC
NA,TRBV21-1,TRBJ2-3,NA,CASSPRGDSDTDTQYF,TGTGCCAGCAGCCCTAGGGGGGACAGCGACACAGATACGCAGTATTTT
NA,TRBV7-2,TRBJ2-5,TRBD2,CASSLSSGGAETQYF,TGTGCCAGCAGCTTAAGTAGCGGGGGGGCCGAGACCCAGTACTTC
NA,TRBV5-6,TRBJ2-3,TRBD1,CASSRGTGGLNTQYF,TGTGCCAGCAGCAGGGGGACAGGGGGCTTGAATACGCAGTATTTT
NA,TRBV19,TRBJ2-3,TRBD2,CASKLAGGPVDTQYF,TGTGCCAGTAAACTAGCGGGGGGGCCGGTAGATACGCAGTATTTT
NA,TRBV28,TRBJ2-3,NA,CASSFGQSRDTQYF,TGTGCCAGCAGTTTTGGGCAGAGCAGGGATACGCAGTATTTT
few,TRBV7-8,TRBJ2-3,TRBD2,CASSLRPPGGGTDTQYF,TGTGCCAGCAGCTTACGGCCCCCCGGGGGGGGCACAGATACGCAGTATTTT
NA,TRBV4-3,TRBJ1-1,TRBD1,CASSQDAGGLRAFF,TGCGCCAGCAGCCAAGATGCAGGGGGCCTAAGGGCTTTCTTT
NA,TRBV7-2,TRBJ2-5,TRBD2,CASSFRMGGGLVSRETQYF,TGTGCCAGCAGCTTTAGGATGGGCGGGGGGTTAGTTAGTCGGGAGACCCAGTACTTC
NA,TRBV6-1,TRBJ2-7,TRBD2,CASGERGGRYEQYF,TGTGCCAGCGGTGAGCGGGGGGGGCGTTACGAGCAGTACTTC
NA,TRBV27,TRBJ2-3,TRBD2,CASSLSSGVIDTQYF,TGTGCCAGCAGTTTGTCTAGCGGGGTAATAGATACGCAGTATTTT
NA,TRBV19,TRBJ1-2,NA,CASSLRLIYGYTF,TGTGCCAGTAGTCTCCGGTTAATCTATGGCTACACCTTC
NA,TRBV2,TRBJ1-3,NA,CASSNWGVSGNTIYF,TGTGCCAGCAGTAATTGGGGGGTCTCTGGAAACACCATATATTTT
NA,TRBV19,TRBJ2-5,TRBD1,CASSLPRGQGRETQYF,TGTGCCAGTAGTCTCCCTAGGGGACAGGGGAGGGAGACCCAGTACTTC
NA,TRBV7-2,TRBJ1-2,NA,CASSFGAGEGYTF,TGTGCCAGCAGCTTTGGGGCAGGAGAGGGCTACACCTTC
NA,TRBV2,TRBJ2-1,NA,CASSEAGIRGNYNEQFF,TGTGCCAGCAGTGAAGCGGGGATTAGGGGCAACTACAATGAGCAGTTCTTC
once,TRBV5-1,TRBJ2-1,TRBD2,CASSFTSGGVEQFF,TGCGCCAGCAGCTTCACTAGCGGGGGGGTCGAGCAGTTCTTC
NA,TRBV5-1,TRBJ2-3,NA,CASSPSGAPTDTQYF,TGCGCCAGCAGCCCCTCCGGTGCACCCACAGATACGCAGTATTTT
NA,TRBV29-1,TRBJ1-1,NA,CSAEGVNTEAFF,TGCAGTGCGGAAGGAGTGAACACTGAAGCTTTCTTT